Below, one T cell receptor (beta chain) is given with its context. The antigen this receptor binds is unknown. Base qualities are not at hand, and no much larger clone is one base apart. This sample was included in a study of human T cells and chemical hapten exposure (dated by TCRdb to the early 2020s). Study-wide context: For sensitization, 2% DPC in acetone was applied to a roughly 2 cm by roughly 2 cm area of upper inner arm skin. Libraries were combined into a pool for sequencing, and differences in TCR yield between samples came mainly from small differences in library volumes within the pool. Patch tests used Finn chambers with 0.01% DPC on the upper back, scored after 6 days by International Contact Dermatitis Research Group standards. Blood samples were taken from patients before sensitization (week 0) and then at 2, 6 and about 24 weeks after DPC sensitization. Alopecia areata with under or over 50% scalp involvement, alopecia totalis and alopecia universalis were represented in the patient cohort, which was mostly female. Patients additionally received weekly therapeutic DPC doses to the scalp throughout the approximately 22-week study period. Around 30 alopecia patients provided blood for TCR sequencing at one to four time points (pre-sensitization, 2, 6 and 24 weeks). The study tracked peripheral blood TCR repertoire changes in vivo during primary and secondary sensitization to the hapten diphenylcyclopropenone (DPC) in alopecia patients. The paper's findings and limits, for the study overall: Alopecia, a presumed autoimmune disease, was present in all patients, so the immune response of the patients might differ from that of healthy individuals. Expanded TCRs formed significantly more large CDR3 similarity clusters than pre-sensitization or healthy control sets, consistent with antigen-driven responses. Repeated subsampling changed both the strength of the expansion versus patch-test correlation and the threshold at which that correlation became significant. The number of TCRs above 1 in 1000 frequency did not change with DPC sensitization; there was no evidence of global repertoire structure alterations. Patch test score was positively correlated with the number of PT1 expanded TCRs, with significance at thresholds 8, 16 and 32 but not at 4.

There are 16 amino acids in the CDR3, from cysteine to phenylalanine inclusive. Of all the DNA, just the CDR3 is kept, 48 bases in frame from base 1. Based on the germline V gene (reference sequence), the CDR1 and CDR2 sequences are DFQATT and SNEGSKA. Trimming takes 0 bases from V and 3 bases from J, and the germline ends sit 17 bases apart. What the time point label conveys for this sample: pre-sensitization, week 0. The sample's treatment or condition label, in plain terms: therapeutic diphenylcyclopropenone sensitization with weekly scalp DPC. Blood at each patch-test visit was drawn before the patch test was applied. To be eligible, patients had to be aged 18 to 70, diagnosed with alopecia and judged suitable for DPC therapy, while pregnant patients were excluded. Total RNA was isolated from unfractionated whole blood collected in Tempus Blood RNA tubes. The library relied on RACE. For sequencing, a NextSeq 500 was employed. Library preparation attached unique molecular identifiers to individual cDNA molecules for quantitative, reproducible TCR counting. For every blood RNA sample, sequencing covered both the TCR alpha and TCR beta chains. From the authors' description of their analysis: Samples had a median of roughly 91,000 TCRs, with a range from 23,224 to 690,600. V, J and CDR3 annotation of the TCR reads was carried out using the Decombinator software suite. For the PS versus PT1 abundance plots, all samples were subsampled to the same number of TCRs (28,000). Expanded TCRs were defined as absent before sensitization and observed at least eight times at the 2-week time point. The public sequencing data were trimmed at Q25 with fastp and processed into clonotypes with MiXCR by TCRdb, which kept only in-frame beta chains. Rows merge per CDR3 protein into single entries with the most common DNA and genes. These V and J calls are TCRdb output, not the study's own analysis. This sample lists 150,000 to 200,000 distinct CDR3 sequences; nearly 30% were detected once. The ten most abundant clones make up 2.9% of the sample.

The chain links TRBV20-1 with TRBJ1-1; the D gene cannot be named for sure. Sequenced material: whole blood, taken in connection with sensitization to the hapten diphenylcyclopropenone (DPC). This sequence was found in a woman aged 30 to 39 with alopecia areata. Some clones in this sample may be carry-over from other donors' samples. CDR3 protein: CSARDPRVSGDTEAFF. The nucleotide sequence is given as TGCAGTGCTAGAGATCCGAGAGTGAGTGGCGACACTGAAGCTTTCTTT.